The present entry profiles one T cell receptor (beta chain) with its context. Its antigen remains unknown. TCRdb processed the reads anew with MiXCR; each CDR3 protein has one entry. This sample has 570,000 or so distinct CDR3 sequences, with about 40% found just once. The CDR3 runs 16 residues. J gave up 4 bases and V 5 bases, and 7 bases lay outside the gene matches. CDR1 and CDR2 from the germline V gene are SGHTA and FQGNSA. This entry belongs to a study of T cell repertoires in cytomegalovirus infection. Overall study: Use of recently identified HLA-C-restricted and well-studied HLA-B-restricted CMV epitopes was part of the study. The public TCR beta signatures pointed to both CMV infection and matching HLA type.

This sequence was found in a human donor in good health (CMV status not recorded). Some clones in this sample may be carry-over from other donors' samples. The rearrangement uses TRBV7-2 and TRBJ2-2; 10 nucleotides align to TRBD2. This material consisted of cultured PBMCs, taken from culture after CMV antigen stimulation. Here the CDR3 reads CASSDSSGRATGELFF. CDR3 sequence (DNA): TGTGCCAGCAGCGACTCTAGCGGGAGAGCCACCGGGGAGCTGTTTTTT.